Each of the 8 T cell receptor beta chains below was sequenced from the same sample in a study of shared clonotypes between healthy human individuals. Repertoires were generated with immunoSEQ multiplex PCR, while TCRdb's copy carries only in-frame clones and drops some. The sample records some 500,000 clones, around 96% being singletons. Sequencing input: naive CD4+ T cells sorted from blood. As for subset: CD45RA+ positively selected. The receptors here all came from a woman in her twenties or thirties in good health.

V usage is TRBV28 and J usage is TRBJ1-2; possibly TRBD1 for D (5 bases). Germline-derived CDR1 and CDR2 are MDHEN and SYDVKM. V dropped 10 bases and J dropped 8 bases, with 26 bases sitting between them. The CDR3 runs 15 residues. DNA for the CDR3: TGTGCCACTACACTGAGAGGGTCGGGGCTATGGGGCTACACCTTC. Protein: CATTLRGSGLWGYTF.

This sequence joins TRBV5-1 and TRBJ2-7; the D gene could be TRBD1 or TRBD2 (5 bases each). Germline lookup yields CDR1 SGHRS and CDR2 YFSETQ. The V gene lost 7 bases and the J gene lost 4 bases, with 12 bases spanning the gap. The CDR3 extends over 12 amino acids. The CDR3 here is CASGTGLYEQYF. The CDR3 region has the DNA TGCGCCAGCGGGACGGGTCTATACGAGCAGTACTTC. The full variable domain, with the rest looked up from reference TRBV5-1 and TRBJ2-7, is KAGVTQTPRYLIKTRGQQVTLSCSPISGHRSVSWYQQTPGQGLQFLFEYFSETQRNKGNFPGRFSGRQFSNSRSEMNVSTLELGDSALYLCASGTGLYEQYFGPGTRLTVT.

The CDR3 DNA follows: TGTGCCAGCAGTCGACAGGGGGTGGGCAATCAGCCCCAGCATTTT. Translating gives CASSRQGVGNQPQHF. The chain couples TRBV13 to TRBJ1-5; 9 bases map to TRBD1. Germline loops: CDR1 PRHDT, CDR2 FYEKMQ (reference sequence). The length of the CDR3 is 15 residues. V lost 6 bases to trimming and J lost 2 bases; unmatched junction nucleotides: 5.

The chain joins TRBV5-1 to TRBJ2-7; 9 nucleotides match TRBD1. Germline lookup yields CDR1 SGHRS and CDR2 YFSETQ. The CDR3 is 16 residues long. The junction had 9 bases not matched to a gene; V was cut back by 3 bases and J by 2 bases. CDR3 loop: CASSSSRDRAPYEQYF. CDR3 bases: TGCGCCAGCAGCTCAAGCCGGGACAGGGCCCCCTACGAGCAGTACTTC.

The genes are TRBV5-4 and TRBJ1-6; D remains unclear. CDR1 is SGHNT and CDR2 is YYREEE in the germline V gene (reference sequence). V was pared by 2 bases and J by 8 bases, with 11 bases between. The CDR3 is made up of 14 amino acids. The CDR3 DNA reads TGTGCCAGCAGCTTCCAACAACGGGATTCACCCCTCCACTTT. Encoded protein: CASSFQQRDSPLHF.

A single count supports this clone. The chain links TRBV27 to TRBJ2-3; 14 bases match TRBD2. This CDR3 has 18 residues. V trimming: 4 bases; J trimming: 0 bases; junction bases outside the gene matches: 6. Germline V gene sequence: CDR1 MNHEY, CDR2 SMNVEV (reference sequence). CDR3 nucleotides: TGTGCCAGCAGTTCGACTAGCGGGAGGGGTATTAGCACAGATACGCAGTATTTT. Protein: CASSSTSGRGISTDTQYF.

The chain recombines TRBV6-5 with TRBJ2-7; possible D gene TRBD2, 6 bases. Trimming took off 2 bases at V and 5 bases at J, with 10 bases between the two ends. CDR3 length: 13 residues. Germline loops: CDR1 MNHEY, CDR2 SVGAGI. The CDR3 DNA reads as TGTGCCAGCAGTTACCGGGACTCTGACGAGCAGTACTTC. Its protein product is CASSYRDSDEQYF.

The CDR3 is CASSQFYGNSYNEQFF. The CDR3 DNA follows: TGTGCCAGCAGCCAATTTTACGGAAACTCCTACAATGAGCAGTTCTTC. The rearrangement joins TRBV14 to TRBJ2-1; D gene uncertain. V lost 2 bases, J lost 0 bases, and 11 bases lay in between. The CDR3 runs 16 residues. The germline gives CDR1 SGHDN, CDR2 FVKESK.